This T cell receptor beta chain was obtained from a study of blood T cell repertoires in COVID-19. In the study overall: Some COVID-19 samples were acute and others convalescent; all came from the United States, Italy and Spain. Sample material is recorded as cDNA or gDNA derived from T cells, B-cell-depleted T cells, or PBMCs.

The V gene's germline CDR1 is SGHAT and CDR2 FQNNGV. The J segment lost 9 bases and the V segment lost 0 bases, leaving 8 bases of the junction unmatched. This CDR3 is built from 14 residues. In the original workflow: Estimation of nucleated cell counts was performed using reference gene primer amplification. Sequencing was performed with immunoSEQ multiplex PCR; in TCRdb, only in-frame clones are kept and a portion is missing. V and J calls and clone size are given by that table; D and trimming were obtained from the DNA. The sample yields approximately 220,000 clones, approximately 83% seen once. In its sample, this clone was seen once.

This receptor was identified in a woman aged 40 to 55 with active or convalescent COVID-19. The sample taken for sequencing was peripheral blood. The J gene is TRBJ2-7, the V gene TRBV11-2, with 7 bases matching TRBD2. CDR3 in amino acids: CASSLDGRGTVQYF. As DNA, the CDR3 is TGTGCCAGCAGCTTAGATGGGAGGGGAACTGTGCAGTACTTC.